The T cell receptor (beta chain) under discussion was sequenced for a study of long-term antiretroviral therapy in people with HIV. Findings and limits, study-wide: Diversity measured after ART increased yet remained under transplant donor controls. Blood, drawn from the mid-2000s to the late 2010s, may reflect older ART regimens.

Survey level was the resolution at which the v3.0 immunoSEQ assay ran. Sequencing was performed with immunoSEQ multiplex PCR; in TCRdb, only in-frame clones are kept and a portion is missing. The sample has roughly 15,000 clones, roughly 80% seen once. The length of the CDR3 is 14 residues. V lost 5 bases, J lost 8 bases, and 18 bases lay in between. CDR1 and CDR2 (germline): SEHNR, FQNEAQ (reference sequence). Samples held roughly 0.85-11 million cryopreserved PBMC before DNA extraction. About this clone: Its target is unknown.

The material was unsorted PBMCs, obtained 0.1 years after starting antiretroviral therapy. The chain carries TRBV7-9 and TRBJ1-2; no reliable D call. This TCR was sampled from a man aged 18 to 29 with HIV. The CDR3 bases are TGTGCCAGCAGCGGTTTAGTGGGCGCCGAAGGCTACACCTTC. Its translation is CASSGLVGAEGYTF.